This T cell receptor (beta chain) derives from a study of blood T cell repertoires in COVID-19. The overall study: Samples representing acute and convalescent COVID-19 were sourced from the United States, Italy and Spain. T cells, B-cell-depleted T cells, or PBMCs provided the cDNA or gDNA that served as material.

TCRdb's copy holds only in-frame clones and misses some; the assay was immunoSEQ multiplex PCR. The sample carries hundreds of thousands of clones, about 83% recorded once. Participants reported their clinical history, and cohort assignment relied on those reports. CDR1 is SNHLY, CDR2 FYNNEI, per germline. The CDR3 consists of 15 residues. V lost 8 bases and J lost 7; bases outside the gene matches: 9. Sequences were obtained from PBMCs or T cells enriched from blood (not recorded which). The chain is built from TRBV2 and TRBJ1-5, with 12 positions matching TRBD1. The TCR originated in a woman in her 40s who had been exposed to COVID-19. In nucleotides, the CDR3 is TGTGCCAGCGCGGGACAGGGGGCAACTTCACAGCCCCAGCATTTT. Protein: CASAGQGATSQPQHF.